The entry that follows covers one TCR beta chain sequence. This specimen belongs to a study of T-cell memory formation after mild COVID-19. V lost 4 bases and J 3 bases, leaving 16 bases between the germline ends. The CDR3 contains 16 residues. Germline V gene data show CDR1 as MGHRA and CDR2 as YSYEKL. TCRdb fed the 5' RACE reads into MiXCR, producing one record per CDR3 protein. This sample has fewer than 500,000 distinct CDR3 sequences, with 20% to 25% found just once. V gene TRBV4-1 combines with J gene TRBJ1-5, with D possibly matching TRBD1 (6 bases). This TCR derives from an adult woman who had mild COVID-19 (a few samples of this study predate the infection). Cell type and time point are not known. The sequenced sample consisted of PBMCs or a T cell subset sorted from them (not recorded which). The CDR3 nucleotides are TGCGCCAGCAGCCGGGTTTGGGGGCTCCTCAATCAGCCCCAGCATTTT. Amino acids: CASSRVWGLLNQPQHF.